This T cell receptor beta chain originates from a study of blood T cell repertoires in COVID-19. Study context: Specimens from acute and convalescent COVID-19 originated in the United States, Italy and Spain. Nucleic acid was either cDNA or gDNA, and it came from T cells, B-cell-depleted T cells, or PBMCs.

Trimming took off 5 bases at V and 8 bases at J, with 21 bases between the two ends. The CDR3 is made up of 16 amino acids. Germline CDR1 SGHDN, CDR2 FVKESK. How the authors handled the data: How many nucleated cells were present was estimated from reference gene primer amplification. Using immunoSEQ multiplex PCR, the repertoire was profiled, and TCRdb retains in-frame clones only, with some absent. From that table come the V and J calls and clone size; the DNA was used to work out D and trimming. The sample has 100,000 or so clones, 80% to 85% seen once. Specimen: peripheral blood. This receptor was identified in an elderly woman with acute or convalescent COVID-19. The V gene is TRBV14, the J gene TRBJ1-4; D is unresolved. The CDR3 here is CASSTSSTLGGEKLFF. CDR3 in DNA: TGTGCCAGCAGCACGTCCTCGACCCTGGGAGGAGAAAAACTGTTTTTT.